This TCR beta chain was sequenced during a study of T cells expressing NK-cell markers. CDR3 size: 12 residues. From germline, CDR1 is SGDLS and CDR2 YYNGEE. TCRdb re-called the 5' RACE reads and gives one entry per CDR3 protein, without DNA. Here the sample table reports some 450,000 distinct CDR3 sequences. This TCR derives from a woman between 18 and 75 years old in good health. The sample consisted of blood T cells: a sorted CD56 or NKG2C T cell subset, CD4+ or CD8+ T cells, or bulk PBMC T cells (not recorded which). The V call is TRBV9, the J call TRBJ1-1; TCRdb's D call of TRBD1 is untestable without DNA. Here the CDR3 reads CASSPREGAAFF.